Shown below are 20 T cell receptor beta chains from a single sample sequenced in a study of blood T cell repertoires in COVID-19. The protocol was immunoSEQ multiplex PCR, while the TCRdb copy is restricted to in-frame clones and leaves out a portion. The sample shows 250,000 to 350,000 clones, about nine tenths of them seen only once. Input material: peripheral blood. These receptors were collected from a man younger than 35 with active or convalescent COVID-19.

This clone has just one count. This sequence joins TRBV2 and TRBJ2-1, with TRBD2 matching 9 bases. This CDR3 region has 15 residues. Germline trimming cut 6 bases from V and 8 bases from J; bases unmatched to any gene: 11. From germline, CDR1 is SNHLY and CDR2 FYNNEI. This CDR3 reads CASRAGTSPSHEQFF. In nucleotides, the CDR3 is TGTGCCAGCAGGGCAGGGACTAGCCCCTCGCATGAGCAGTTCTTC.

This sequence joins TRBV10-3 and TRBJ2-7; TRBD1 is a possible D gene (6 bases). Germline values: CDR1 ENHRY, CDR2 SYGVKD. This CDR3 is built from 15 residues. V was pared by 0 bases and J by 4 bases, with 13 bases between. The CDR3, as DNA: TGTGCCATCAGTGAGTCAAGGGGGAGTCGATACGAGCAGTACTTC. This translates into CAISESRGSRYEQYF.

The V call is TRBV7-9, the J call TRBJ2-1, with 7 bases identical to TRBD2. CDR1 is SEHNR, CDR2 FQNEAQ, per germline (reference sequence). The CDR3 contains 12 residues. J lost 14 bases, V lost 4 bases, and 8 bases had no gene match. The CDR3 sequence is CASSSWTRSEFF. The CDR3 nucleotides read TGTGCCAGCAGCTCCTGGACTAGGTCGGAGTTCTTC.

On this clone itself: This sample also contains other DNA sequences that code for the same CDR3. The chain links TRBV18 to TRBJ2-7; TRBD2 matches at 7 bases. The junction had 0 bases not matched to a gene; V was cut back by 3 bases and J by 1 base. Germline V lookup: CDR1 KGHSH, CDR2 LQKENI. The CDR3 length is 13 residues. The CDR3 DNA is TGTGCCAGCTCACCTAGCGGGTCCTACGAGCAGTACTTC. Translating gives CASSPSGSYEQYF.

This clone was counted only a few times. The CDR3 loop is CASSQVYRSDYGYTF. As DNA, the CDR3 is TGCGCCAGCAGCCAAGTTTACAGGTCTGACTATGGCTACACCTTC. V gene TRBV4-1 combines with J gene TRBJ1-2; perhaps TRBD1 as D (5 bases). The V gene lost 1 base and the J gene lost 3 bases, with 12 bases spanning the gap. The CDR3 loop spans 15 amino acids. Per germline, CDR1 MGHRA and CDR2 YSYEKL.

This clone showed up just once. CDR3 DNA: TGCAGCGTTGGAGCAACAGGGGCCTCCCTCATGAACACTGAAGCTTTCTTT. This encodes CSVGATGASLMNTEAFF. The J gene is TRBJ1-1, the V gene TRBV29-1, with 7 bases identical to TRBD1. The CDR3 spans 17 residues. Looked up from germline, CDR1 is SQVTM and CDR2 is ANQGSEA. V trimming: 4 bases; J trimming: 0 bases; junction bases outside the gene matches: 14.

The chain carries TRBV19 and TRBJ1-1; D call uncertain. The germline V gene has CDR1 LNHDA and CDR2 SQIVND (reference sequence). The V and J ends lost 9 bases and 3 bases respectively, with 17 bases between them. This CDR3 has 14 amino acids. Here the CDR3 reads CASSPGMGYTEAFF. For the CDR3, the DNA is TGTGCCAGCTCCCCGGGGATGGGTTACACTGAAGCTTTCTTT.

The CDR3 is CASSQVASITDTQYF. CDR3 nucleotides: TGCGCCAGCAGCCAAGTTGCTAGCATCACAGATACGCAGTATTTT. This chain links TRBV4-3 with TRBJ2-3, with D perhaps TRBD2 (5 bases). Trimming left V 1 base short and J 2 bases short, with 10 bases between. CDR1 and CDR2 (germline): LGHNA, YSLEER. This CDR3 is 15 amino acids long.

For the CDR3, the DNA is TGTGCCAGCAGCTCCCGTGGTAGCGGGCAAGAGACCCAGTACTTC. Amino acid sequence: CASSSRGSGQETQYF. V is TRBV9 and J is TRBJ2-5, with 7 bases that match TRBD2. Germline V CDR1 and CDR2: SGDLS, YYNGEE. The V gene end was trimmed by 4 bases and the J gene end by 2 bases; junction bases not matched to a gene: 8. The CDR3 consists of 15 residues.

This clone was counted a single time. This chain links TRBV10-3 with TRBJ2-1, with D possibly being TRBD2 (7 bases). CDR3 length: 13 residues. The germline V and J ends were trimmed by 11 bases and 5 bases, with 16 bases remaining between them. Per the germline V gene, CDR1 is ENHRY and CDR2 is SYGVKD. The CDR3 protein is CASRGGADNEQFF. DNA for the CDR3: TGTGCCTCCAGGGGAGGGGCAGACAATGAGCAGTTCTTC.

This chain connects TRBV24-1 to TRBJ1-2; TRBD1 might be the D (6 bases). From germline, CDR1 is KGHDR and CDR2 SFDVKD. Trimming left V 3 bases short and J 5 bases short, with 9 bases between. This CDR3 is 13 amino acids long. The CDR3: CATSDETGYGYTF. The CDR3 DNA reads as TGTGCCACCAGTGATGAAACAGGGTATGGCTACACCTTC.

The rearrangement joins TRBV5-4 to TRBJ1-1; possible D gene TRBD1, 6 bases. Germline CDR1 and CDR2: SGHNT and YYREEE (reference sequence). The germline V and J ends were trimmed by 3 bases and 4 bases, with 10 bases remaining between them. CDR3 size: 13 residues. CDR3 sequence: CASSSTGPTEAFF. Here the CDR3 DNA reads TGTGCCAGCAGCTCGACAGGCCCCACTGAAGCTTTCTTT.

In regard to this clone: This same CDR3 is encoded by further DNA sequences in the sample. The CDR3 bases are TGTGCCAGCAGCTCGCCAGGGAAATATGGCTACACCTTC. Protein product: CASSSPGKYGYTF. The rearrangement joins TRBV13 to TRBJ1-2; a possible D gene is TRBD1 (5 bases). The V and J ends lost 4 bases and 5 bases respectively, with 11 bases between them. The germline gives CDR1 PRHDT, CDR2 FYEKMQ (reference sequence). The CDR3 is 13 amino acids.

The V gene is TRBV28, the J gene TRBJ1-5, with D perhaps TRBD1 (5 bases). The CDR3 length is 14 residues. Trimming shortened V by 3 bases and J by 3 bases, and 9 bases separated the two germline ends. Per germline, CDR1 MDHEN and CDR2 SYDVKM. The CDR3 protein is CASSFLRANQPQHF. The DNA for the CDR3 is TGTGCCAGCAGTTTTCTCAGGGCCAATCAGCCCCAGCATTTT.

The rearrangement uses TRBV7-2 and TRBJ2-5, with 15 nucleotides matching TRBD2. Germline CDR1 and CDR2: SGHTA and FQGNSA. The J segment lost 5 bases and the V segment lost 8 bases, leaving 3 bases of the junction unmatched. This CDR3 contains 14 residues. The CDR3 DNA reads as TGTGCCAGCGGACTAGCGGGGGGGCTTGAGACCCAGTACTTC. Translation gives CASGLAGGLETQYF.

CDR3 coding DNA: TGTGCCAGCAGCCCGGCCCCGACAGATTTCTATGGCTACACCTTC. Amino acids: CASSPAPTDFYGYTF. This chain joins TRBV7-2 and TRBJ1-2, with D possibly TRBD1 on 5 matching bases. CDR3 length: 15 residues. In germline, CDR1 is SGHTA, CDR2 FQGNSA. V was trimmed by 5 bases and J by 4 bases, leaving 17 bases between them.

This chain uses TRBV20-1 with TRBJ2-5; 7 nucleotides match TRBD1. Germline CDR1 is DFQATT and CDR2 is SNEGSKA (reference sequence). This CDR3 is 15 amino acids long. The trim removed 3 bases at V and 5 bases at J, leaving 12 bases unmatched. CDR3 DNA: TGCAGTGCTAGTAAGGGGGCGCAGCGTGACGAGACCCAGTACTTC. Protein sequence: CSASKGAQRDETQYF.

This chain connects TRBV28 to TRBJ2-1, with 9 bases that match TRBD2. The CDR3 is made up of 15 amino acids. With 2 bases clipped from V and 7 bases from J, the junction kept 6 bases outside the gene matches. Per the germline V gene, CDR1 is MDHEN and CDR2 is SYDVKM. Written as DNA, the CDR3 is TGTGCCAGCAGTTTAGGGCTAGCGGGATGGAATGAGCAGTTCTTC. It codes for CASSLGLAGWNEQFF. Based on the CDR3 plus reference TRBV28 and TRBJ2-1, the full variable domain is DVKVTQSSRYLVKRTGEKVFLECVQDMDHENMFWYRQDPGLGLRLIYFSYDVKMKEKGDIPEGYSVSREKKERFSLILESASTNQTSMYLCASSLGLAGWNEQFFGPGTRLTVL.

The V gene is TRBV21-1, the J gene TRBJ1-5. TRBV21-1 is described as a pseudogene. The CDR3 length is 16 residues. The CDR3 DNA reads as TGTGCCAGCACCAAAAACCGGGGGGCTGGGGATCAGCCCCAGCATTTT. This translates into CASTKNRGAGDQPQHF.

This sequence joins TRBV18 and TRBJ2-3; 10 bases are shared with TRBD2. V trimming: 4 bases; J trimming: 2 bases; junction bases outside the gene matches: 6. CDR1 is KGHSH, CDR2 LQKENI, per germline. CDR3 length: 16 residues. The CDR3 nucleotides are TGTGCCAGCTCACACACCAGCGGGAGGGCCACAGATACGCAGTATTTT. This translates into CASSHTSGRATDTQYF.